These 32 T cell receptor beta chains came from one sample sequenced in a study of shared T cell receptors in the human thymus. Some clones are missing from TCRdb's copy, which holds only in-frame ones; the method was immunoSEQ multiplex PCR. This sample carries about 380,000 clones, approximately 95% of them seen once, and the ten largest clones take about 0.02%. Material: thymocytes. These receptors originate from a human donor.

The rearrangement joins TRBV30 to TRBJ2-6; D is perhaps TRBD1 (6 bases). Trimming removed 7 bases at V and 2 bases at J, with 18 bases between. The CDR3 consists of 16 residues. Germline V lookup: CDR1 GTSNPN, CDR2 SVGIG (reference sequence). CDR3 loop: CASARQDLPGANVLTF. DNA of the CDR3: TGTGCCTCCGCTCGACAGGATCTTCCTGGGGCCAACGTCCTGACTTTC.

The chain links TRBV19 to TRBJ1-5; 9 nucleotides agree with TRBD1. V shed 3 bases and J 4 bases; nucleotides not matched to a gene: 10. The CDR3 length is 17 residues. Germline V gene sequence: CDR1 LNHDA, CDR2 SQIVND (reference sequence). The CDR3 coding sequence is TGTGCCAGTAGTATGGGGGACAGGGAACCGTCTAATCAGCCCCAGCATTTT. Protein: CASSMGDREPSNQPQHF. Filled out from reference TRBV19 and TRBJ1-5, the complete variable domain reads DGGITQSPKYLFRKEGQNVTLSCEQNLNHDAMYWYRQDPGQGLRLIYYSQIVNDFQKGDIAEGYSVSREKKESFPLTVTSAQKNPTAFYLCASSMGDREPSNQPQHFGDGTRLSIL.

The rearrangement uses TRBV5-5 and TRBJ2-7; TRBD1 is a possible D gene (5 bases). The V gene lost 5 bases and the J gene lost 3 bases, with 21 bases spanning the gap. Germline CDR1 reads SGHKS; CDR2 reads YYEKEE (reference sequence). CDR3 length equals 16 residues. The CDR3 region is CASRLTGTRIDYEQYF. As DNA, the CDR3 is TGTGCCAGCAGGCTAACAGGTACGCGTATAGACTACGAGCAGTACTTC. The full variable domain, rest sourced from reference TRBV5-5 and TRBJ2-7, is DAGVTQSPTHLIKTRGQQVTLRCSPISGHKSVSWYQQVLGQGPQFIFQYYEKEERGRGNFPDRFSARQFPNYSSELNVNALLLGDSALYLCASRLTGTRIDYEQYFGPGTRLTVT.

The chain couples TRBV5-6 to TRBJ2-5, with D tentatively TRBD1 (5 bases). The ends were cut back, 4 bases at V and 2 bases at J, with 15 bases in the middle. The germline V gene encodes CDR1 SGHDT and CDR2 YYEEEE. CDR3 length: 15 amino acids. The CDR3 sequence: CASSLGGARQETQYF. The CDR3 coding sequence is TGTGCCAGCAGCCTAGGTGGGGCTAGGCAAGAGACCCAGTACTTC.

Concerning this clone: Germline is not matched at one junction end, which may reflect a read error. The V and J genes are TRBV7-2 and TRBJ2-7, with TRBD1 matching 7 bases. The CDR3 is 15 residues long. Germline V gene sequence: CDR1 SGHTA, CDR2 FQGNSA. The chain's CDR3 is CASSFFGTAHYEKYF. The CDR3 DNA reads as TGTGCCAGCAGCTTTTTCGGGACAGCTCACTACGAGAAGTACTTC.

This chain links TRBV28 with TRBJ2-7; a weak D match, TRBD1 (6 bases). V was clipped by 6 bases and J by 0 bases, with 12 bases between them. Looked up from germline, CDR1 is MDHEN and CDR2 is SYDVKM. This CDR3 has 14 residues. CDR3 in DNA: TGTGCCAGCAGCCCCGACAGGACCTCCTACGAGCAGTACTTC. It specifies CASSPDRTSYEQYF.

The chain uses TRBV4-3 and TRBJ1-2; possible D gene TRBD1, 5 bases. This CDR3 spans 15 amino acids. Trimming stripped 0 bases from V and 5 bases from J, with 13 bases between. In germline, CDR1 is LGHNA, CDR2 YSLEER. CDR3 DNA sequence: TGCGCCAGCAGCCAAGAGAGGGGCGCTAGGTATGGCTACACCTTC. Translation: CASSQERGARYGYTF.

The rearrangement uses TRBV27 and TRBJ2-6, with 11 bases fitting TRBD1. The germline CDR1 and CDR2 sequences are MNHEY and SMNVEV (reference sequence). The CDR3 totals 18 residues. V was pared by 6 bases and J by 0 bases, with 7 bases of the junction left unmatched. The CDR3 here is CASRSRGQGGSGANVLTF. Written as DNA, the CDR3 is TGTGCCAGCAGAAGCCGGGGACAGGGGGGCTCTGGGGCCAACGTCCTGACTTTC. The whole variable domain, filled in from reference TRBV27 and TRBJ2-6, reads EAQVTQNPRYLITVTGKKLTVTCSQNMNHEYMSWYRQDPGLGLRQIYYSMNVEVTDKGDVPEGYKVSRKEKRNFPLILESPSPNQTSLYFCASRSRGQGGSGANVLTFGAGSRLTVL.

The chain joins TRBV30 to TRBJ2-3; possible D gene TRBD2, 6 bases. The V gene lost 1 base and the J gene lost 2 bases, with 13 bases spanning the gap. This CDR3 region has 15 residues. Germline CDR1 reads GTSNPN; CDR2 reads SVGIG (reference sequence). CDR3 DNA sequence: TGTGCCTGGAGTGAGGGGACTCGTCTCACAGATACGCAGTATTTT. Its translation: CAWSEGTRLTDTQYF.

This chain links TRBV27 with TRBJ2-7, with 8 bases fitting TRBD1. V shed 3 bases and J 1 base; nucleotides not matched to a gene: 8. Germline CDR1 is MNHEY and CDR2 is SMNVEV (reference sequence). There are 16 residues in the CDR3. The CDR3 DNA reads as TGTGCCAGCAGTTTTCAGACAGGGGAAGGGTCCTACGAGCAGTACTTC. Its protein is CASSFQTGEGSYEQYF.

The rearrangement uses TRBV4-1 and TRBJ2-1; 10 nucleotides line up with TRBD2. Germline loops: CDR1 MGHRA, CDR2 YSYEKL. The CDR3 has 14 residues. V shed 8 bases and J 6 bases; nucleotides not matched to a gene: 7. This CDR3 is CASGPGLAVNEQFF. The CDR3 DNA follows: TGCGCCAGCGGCCCCGGACTAGCGGTCAATGAGCAGTTCTTC.

This sequence joins TRBV2 and TRBJ2-1; possibly TRBD1 for D (6 bases). This CDR3 is 13 amino acids long. V was clipped by 4 bases and J by 6 bases, with 10 bases between them. In germline, CDR1 is SNHLY, CDR2 FYNNEI. CDR3 in DNA: TGTGCCAGCAGTGGAGGACAGCCCAATGAGCAGTTCTTC. Translating it yields CASSGGQPNEQFF.

CDR3 in amino acids: CASSQGAWSGELFF. CDR3 in DNA: TGTGCCAGCAGCCAAGGGGCTTGGAGCGGGGAGCTGTTTTTT. The chain employs TRBV14 and TRBJ2-2; D unresolved. Germline V gives CDR1 SGHDN, CDR2 FVKESK. The V end was cut by 1 base, the J end by 7 bases, with 10 bases between. CDR3 length equals 14 residues.

The rearrangement links TRBV6-1 to TRBJ2-7; no clear D gene. This CDR3 spans 15 amino acids. Germline CDR1 is MNHNS and CDR2 is SASEGT. V was cut by 0 bases and J by 3 bases, with 12 bases left in between. CDR3 bases: TGTGCCAGCAGTGAAGCGCATTACGGCAGCTACGAGCAGTACTTC. Encoded protein: CASSEAHYGSYEQYF.

The chain joins TRBV5-1 to TRBJ2-5; D remains unclear. CDR1 is SGHRS and CDR2 is YFSETQ in the germline V gene. Trimming cost V 1 base and J 5 bases, with 9 bases left between them. The CDR3 consists of 13 residues. In DNA, the CDR3 is TGCGCCAGCAGCTTGCCCACCGTGGAGACCCAGTACTTC. It yields the protein CASSLPTVETQYF.

CDR3 sequence reads: CASRGGRDGYTF. The DNA for the CDR3 is TGTGCCAGCAGGGGGGGGAGGGATGGCTACACCTTC. V usage is TRBV2 and J usage is TRBJ1-2, with D possibly being TRBD1 (5 bases). The CDR3 is 12 residues long. The V end lost 6 bases, the J end lost 6 bases, and 11 bases lay between the germline ends. CDR1 and CDR2 (germline): SNHLY, FYNNEI.

The V and J genes are TRBV19 and TRBJ1-2; no definite D call. Looked up from germline, CDR1 is LNHDA and CDR2 is SQIVND (reference sequence). The V gene lost 3 bases and the J gene lost 2 bases, with 19 bases spanning the gap. CDR3 length: 17 residues. For the CDR3, the DNA is TGTGCCAGTAGTATTCGGTCGGCGTCCGAAATAAACTATGGCTACACCTTC. As protein: CASSIRSASEINYGYTF.

V and J are TRBV28 and TRBJ2-1, with 10 nucleotides matching TRBD2. Per germline, CDR1 MDHEN and CDR2 SYDVKM. CDR3 length equals 16 residues. V lost 2 bases, J lost 2 bases, and 3 bases stayed unmatched. Here the CDR3 reads CASSLKAGGPYNEQFF. In nucleotides, the CDR3 is TGTGCCAGCAGTTTAAAAGCGGGAGGGCCCTACAATGAGCAGTTCTTC.

The chain recombines TRBV29-1 with TRBJ2-2; D might be TRBD1 (6 bases). In germline, CDR1 is SQVTM, CDR2 ANQGSEA. V shed 7 bases and J shed 2 bases, with 20 bases lying between them. The CDR3 covers 16 residues. This CDR3 is CSGTGSGDPNTGELFF. The CDR3 DNA is TGCAGCGGTACAGGGTCCGGGGACCCCAACACCGGGGAGCTGTTTTTT.

The chain has TRBV28 and TRBJ2-7; D is uncertain. The V end lost 10 bases, the J end lost 4 bases, and 20 bases lay between the germline ends. CDR1 MDHEN and CDR2 SYDVKM come from the germline V gene. This CDR3 is 14 amino acids long. This CDR3 is CATTSASERYEQYF. CDR3 nucleotide sequence: TGTGCCACCACTTCTGCAAGCGAGAGGTACGAGCAGTACTTC. Drawing the rest from reference TRBV28 and TRBJ2-7, the complete variable domain is DVKVTQSSRYLVKRTGEKVFLECVQDMDHENMFWYRQDPGLGLRLIYFSYDVKMKEKGDIPEGYSVSREKKERFSLILESASTNQTSMYLCATTSASERYEQYFGPGTRLTVT.

The chain couples TRBV13 to TRBJ2-4; 14 bases match TRBD2. J lost 0 bases, V lost 5 bases, and 12 bases had no gene match. The CDR3 has 20 amino acids. CDR1 PRHDT and CDR2 FYEKMQ come from the germline V gene (reference sequence). As DNA, the CDR3 is TGTGCCAGCAGCCCGCCGGGACTAGCGGGAGTTGGGAAAGCCAAAAACATTCAGTACTTC. Translated: CASSPPGLAGVGKAKNIQYF.

This chain uses TRBV9 with TRBJ2-1, with TRBD2 matching 10 bases. The CDR3 contains 15 residues. V was pared by 4 bases and J by 6 bases, with 7 bases of the junction left unmatched. Germline lookup yields CDR1 SGDLS and CDR2 YYNGEE. The CDR3 nucleotides read TGTGCCAGCAGCCATCTAGCGGGAGACTCCAATGAGCAGTTCTTC. Its translation is CASSHLAGDSNEQFF. The variable domain in full, with the rest retrieved from reference TRBV9 and TRBJ2-1, is DSGVTQTPKHLITATGQRVTLRCSPRSGDLSVYWYQQSLDQGLQFLIQYYNGEERAKGNILERFSAQQFPDLHSELNLSSLELGDSALYFCASSHLAGDSNEQFFGPGTRLTVL.

The rearrangement uses TRBV28 and TRBJ2-7, with 10 positions matching TRBD2. The CDR3 runs 14 residues. Germline V lookup: CDR1 MDHEN, CDR2 SYDVKM. With 3 bases clipped from V and 4 bases from J, the junction kept 3 bases outside the gene matches. This chain's CDR3 is CASSFPAGGYEQYF. DNA of the CDR3: TGTGCCAGCAGTTTTCCAGCGGGAGGGTACGAGCAGTACTTC.

The V call is TRBV28, the J call TRBJ1-5, with D possibly matching TRBD1 (6 bases). The V and J ends lost 2 bases and 7 bases respectively, with 12 bases between them. The CDR3 contains 14 residues. Germline V CDR1 and CDR2: MDHEN, SYDVKM. In DNA, the CDR3 is TGTGCCAGCAGTTTACCCAGGGGATGGCAGCCCCAGCATTTT. The encoded protein is CASSLPRGWQPQHF. Full variable domain (outside the CDR3, taken from reference TRBV28 and TRBJ1-5): DVKVTQSSRYLVKRTGEKVFLECVQDMDHENMFWYRQDPGLGLRLIYFSYDVKMKEKGDIPEGYSVSREKKERFSLILESASTNQTSMYLCASSLPRGWQPQHFGDGTRLSIL.

This chain joins TRBV18 and TRBJ1-1; D gene ambiguous. Trimming cost V 4 bases and J 4 bases, with 10 bases left between them. CDR1 and CDR2 from the germline V gene are KGHSH and LQKENI. The CDR3 totals 13 residues. CDR3 region: CASSRRLTTEAFF. The CDR3, as DNA: TGTGCCAGCTCACGACGGCTCACCACTGAAGCTTTCTTT.

J is TRBJ1-1 and V is TRBV18, with TRBD1 matching 9 bases. After removal of 3 bases from V and 11 bases from J, the junction contained 4 bases not matched to a gene. The CDR3 totals 12 residues. CDR1 and CDR2 (germline): KGHSH, LQKENI. The CDR3 DNA sequence: TGTGCCAGCTCACCCGGGACAGGGCGGGCTTTCTTT. It codes for CASSPGTGRAFF.

V and J are TRBV27 and TRBJ1-2; D unresolved. CDR1 and CDR2 (germline): MNHEY, SMNVEV (reference sequence). CDR3 length: 16 residues. Trimming left V 0 bases short and J 1 base short, with 12 bases between. The CDR3 sequence is CASSLSEHTVNYGYTF. CDR3 bases: TGTGCCAGCAGTTTATCGGAACACACAGTTAACTATGGCTACACCTTC.

A single count supports this clone. The CDR3 DNA reads as TGTGCCAGCAGGGACAGGGGATACCAGCCCCAGCATTTT. Translated: CASRDRGYQPQHF. The chain links TRBV6-4 to TRBJ1-5; 9 positions agree with TRBD1. V was clipped by 6 bases and J by 7 bases; unmatched bases: 4. Germline values: CDR1 MRHNA, CDR2 SNTAGT. The CDR3 has 13 residues.

A single count supports this clone. V gene TRBV5-5 combines with J gene TRBJ2-1; perhaps TRBD1 as D (5 bases). V was shortened by 1 base and J by 10 bases, with 15 bases between the two germline ends. Germline V lookup: CDR1 SGHKS, CDR2 YYEKEE (reference sequence). This CDR3 is 14 amino acids long. The CDR3 nucleotides are TGTGCCAGCAGCTTGAGTTCGCAGAAGGGGGAGCAGTTCTTC. This encodes CASSLSSQKGEQFF.

The chain has TRBV9 and TRBJ1-1; no clear D. Trimming took 0 bases from V and 7 from J, leaving 13 bases between them. There are 14 residues in the CDR3. CDR1 SGDLS and CDR2 YYNGEE come from the germline V gene. In DNA, the CDR3 is TGTGCCAGCAGCGTAGGTAAAGGAGGAGGTGAAGCTTTCTTT. This translates into CASSVGKGGGEAFF. Full variable domain (outside the CDR3, taken from reference TRBV9 and TRBJ1-1): DSGVTQTPKHLITATGQRVTLRCSPRSGDLSVYWYQQSLDQGLQFLIQYYNGEERAKGNILERFSAQQFPDLHSELNLSSLELGDSALYFCASSVGKGGGEAFFGQGTRLTVV.

V usage is TRBV27 and J usage is TRBJ2-2, with 9 bases matching TRBD2. Per the germline V gene, CDR1 is MNHEY and CDR2 is SMNVEV (reference sequence). This CDR3 has 15 amino acids. V trimming: 5 bases; J trimming: 3 bases; junction bases outside the gene matches: 4. In nucleotides, the CDR3 is TGTGCCAGCAGTCTAGCGGGAAGGTACACCGGGGAGCTGTTTTTT. Translated: CASSLAGRYTGELFF.

The V call is TRBV14, the J call TRBJ1-1; TRBD1 matches at 10 bases. This CDR3 comprises 16 residues. CDR1 SGHDN and CDR2 FVKESK come from the germline V gene. J lost 0 bases, V lost 4 bases, and 5 bases had no gene match. DNA for the CDR3: TGTGCCAGCAGCCCCCGGGACAGGGGTATGAACACTGAAGCTTTCTTT. Translated: CASSPRDRGMNTEAFF. Variable domain in full (rest from reference TRBV14 and TRBJ1-1): EAGVTQFPSHSVIEKGQTVTLRCDPISGHDNLYWYRRVMGKEIKFLLHFVKESKQDESGMPNNRFLAERTGGTYSTLKVQPAELEDSGVYFCASSPRDRGMNTEAFFGQGTRLTVV.